This passage covers 4 T cell receptor beta chains from one sample sequenced in a study of blood T cell repertoires in COVID-19. Sequenced by immunoSEQ multiplex PCR; TCRdb stores in-frame clones only, minus some. The data hold tens of thousands of clones, with 70% to 90% observed a single time. Sequencing was carried out using peripheral blood. The receptor source for this set is a human donor in a cohort sampled during active COVID-19.

The V gene is TRBV11-2, the J gene TRBJ2-1; D might be TRBD2 (5 bases). CDR3 length equals 13 residues. With 1 base removed from V and 8 bases from J, the gap between germline ends came to 9 bases. The germline CDR1 and CDR2 sequences are SGHAT and FQNNGV. The CDR3 protein is CASSLGLRDEQFF. Here the CDR3 DNA reads TGTGCCAGCAGCTTAGGACTAAGGGATGAGCAGTTCTTC.

The chain links TRBV2 to TRBJ1-3, with unresolved D. Trimming left V 5 bases short and J 4 bases short, with 3 bases between. The germline CDR1 and CDR2 sequences are SNHLY and FYNNEI. This CDR3 comprises 11 residues. CDR3 amino acids: CASSLGNTIYF. For the CDR3, the DNA is TGTGCCAGCAGTCTGGGAAACACCATATATTTT.

This chain links TRBV14 with TRBJ1-3, with D possibly being TRBD1 (6 bases). The CDR3 totals 16 residues. V was clipped by 5 bases and J by 0 bases, with 14 bases between them. Germline V gene lookup returns CDR1 SGHDN and CDR2 FVKESK. This CDR3 is CASSTRGPNSGNTIYF. CDR3 nucleotides: TGTGCCAGCAGCACCAGGGGACCAAACTCTGGAAACACCATATATTTT.

The chain combines TRBV19 with TRBJ2-3, with TRBD1 matching over 7 bases. Germline CDR1 and CDR2: LNHDA and SQIVND (reference sequence). The CDR3 is made up of 17 amino acids. Trimming removed 2 bases from V and 1 base from J; junction bases left unmatched: 9. As DNA, the CDR3 is TGTGCCAGTAGTATAACGGCGACAGGGATTGGCACAGATACGCAGTATTTT. This codes for CASSITATGIGTDTQYF.